The rows below give T cell receptor beta chains drawn from one sample of a study of blood T cell repertoires in COVID-19. Clones were sequenced by immunoSEQ multiplex PCR, and TCRdb holds only the in-frame ones, with some missing. The sample has about 250,000 clones, approximately 85% seen once. The sample was peripheral blood. All receptors come from a human donor with COVID-19, enrolled during active disease. The donor label of this sample is uncertain. Both conserved end residues are part of each CDR3. A D gene is named only where the DNA matches it firmly. Not every row has a clone size; where given, it reads once, few, many or a size class.

J gene: TRBJ2-7; D gene: .; clone size: .; V gene: TRBV12-3/TRBV12-4; CDR3 length: 11; CDR3 DNA: TGTGCCAGCAGGGGGGGAGGCGAGCAGTACTTC; CDR3 protein: CASRGGGEQYF
J gene: TRBJ2-1; D gene: TRBD2; clone size: .; V gene: TRBV9; CDR3 length: 16; CDR3 DNA: TGTGCCAGCAGCCTCCGAACAGGGACTAGCGGGGGAAAGCAGTTCTTC; CDR3 protein: CASSLRTGTSGGKQFF
J gene: TRBJ2-1; D gene: TRBD2; clone size: .; V gene: TRBV28; CDR3 length: 16; CDR3 DNA: TGTGCCAGCAGCCCGCTTAGCGGGAGAATCTACAATGAGCAGTTCTTC; CDR3 protein: CASSPLSGRIYNEQFF
J gene: TRBJ1-2; D gene: TRBD1; clone size: .; V gene: TRBV5-1; CDR3 length: 14; CDR3 DNA: TGCGCCAGCAGCCCAGGGACAGCCACATATGGCTACACCTTC; CDR3 protein: CASSPGTATYGYTF
J gene: TRBJ2-1; D gene: .; clone size: .; V gene: TRBV4-2; CDR3 length: 15; CDR3 DNA: TGTGCCAGCAGAGAGACAGGCCAATCCTACAATGAGCAGTTCTTC; CDR3 protein: CASRETGQSYNEQFF
J gene: TRBJ1-1; D gene: .; clone size: .; V gene: TRBV6-5; CDR3 length: 14; CDR3 DNA: TGTGCCAGCAGCGGCCCCCAGCGTAACACTGAAGCTTTCTTT; CDR3 protein: CASSGPQRNTEAFF
J gene: TRBJ1-2; D gene: TRBD1; clone size: few; V gene: TRBV12-3/TRBV12-4; CDR3 length: 12; CDR3 DNA: TGTGCCAGCACGCGGACAGGTCGTGGCTACACCTTC; CDR3 protein: CASTRTGRGYTF
J gene: TRBJ2-2; D gene: TRBD1; clone size: .; V gene: TRBV7-9; CDR3 length: 15; CDR3 DNA: TGTGCCACCCTCCCCGGGACAGGGAACACCGGGGAGCTGTTTTTT; CDR3 protein: CATLPGTGNTGELFF
J gene: TRBJ2-5; D gene: .; clone size: .; V gene: TRBV11-2; CDR3 length: 16; CDR3 DNA: TGTGCCAGCAGCTTGGGGGGGGCTAGCGGCCAAGAGACCCAGTACTTC; CDR3 protein: CASSLGGASGQETQYF
J gene: TRBJ2-1; D gene: .; clone size: .; V gene: TRBV4-2; CDR3 length: 14; CDR3 DNA: TGTGCCAGCAGCCACTCATCCAGGGACAATGAGCAGTTCTTC; CDR3 protein: CASSHSSRDNEQFF
J gene: TRBJ1-2; D gene: .; clone size: .; V gene: TRBV7-9; CDR3 length: 15; CDR3 DNA: TGTGCCAGCAGCTTAGCGACGGGAGGGGTGGATGGCTACACCTTC; CDR3 protein: CASSLATGGVDGYTF
J gene: TRBJ1-1; D gene: .; clone size: .; V gene: TRBV30; CDR3 length: 17; CDR3 DNA: TGTGCCTGGAGTGCGGGCGCCGGGATCAGTTCCAACACTGAAGCTTTCTTT; CDR3 protein: CAWSAGAGISSNTEAFF
J gene: TRBJ2-3; D gene: .; clone size: once; V gene: TRBV28; CDR3 length: 15; CDR3 DNA: TGTGCCAGCAGTTTACAAGGGACTAGCACAGATACGCAGTATTTT; CDR3 protein: CASSLQGTSTDTQYF
J gene: TRBJ2-1; D gene: TRBD1; clone size: once; V gene: TRBV15; CDR3 length: 17; CDR3 DNA: TGTGCCACCAGCAAAAACCTTCCGGGACAGGGACACAATGAGCAGTTCTTC; CDR3 protein: CATSKNLPGQGHNEQFF
J gene: TRBJ2-1; D gene: TRBD2; clone size: few; V gene: TRBV9; CDR3 length: 15; CDR3 DNA: TGTGCCAGCAGCTCCCAACTAGCGGGAGTGGGTGAGCAGTTCTTC; CDR3 protein: CASSSQLAGVGEQFF
J gene: TRBJ2-7; D gene: TRBD1; clone size: .; V gene: TRBV19; CDR3 length: 14; CDR3 DNA: TGTGCCAGTAGTATTGGGGACAGCCCCTACGAGCAGTACTTC; CDR3 protein: CASSIGDSPYEQYF
J gene: TRBJ1-2; D gene: .; clone size: .; V gene: TRBV5-4; CDR3 length: 13; CDR3 DNA: TGTGCCAGCCGGACGACAGCTTCGTATGGCTACACCTTC; CDR3 protein: CASRTTASYGYTF
J gene: TRBJ2-3; D gene: TRBD2; clone size: .; V gene: TRBV7-3; CDR3 length: 18; CDR3 DNA: TGTGCCAGCAGCCCACAGGGGCGTCTAGCGGGAGAGACAGATACGCAGTATTTT; CDR3 protein: CASSPQGRLAGETDTQYF
J gene: TRBJ1-3; D gene: .; clone size: .; V gene: TRBV30; CDR3 length: 14; CDR3 DNA: TGTGCCTGGAGACAGATGAGCTCTGGAAACACCATATATTTT; CDR3 protein: CAWRQMSSGNTIYF